Below, 30 T cell receptor beta chains from the same sample are listed, as sequenced in a study of blood T cell repertoires in COVID-19. Here immunoSEQ multiplex PCR was the method, and the copy in TCRdb shows in-frame clones only, minus some. The table shows approximately 85,000 clones, with 86% occurring only once. The source material was peripheral blood. The receptors stem from a man between 50 and 59 years old with active or convalescent COVID-19.

This clone was observed a single time. The J gene is TRBJ1-1, the V gene TRBV13; D is perhaps TRBD1 (6 bases). From germline, CDR1 is PRHDT and CDR2 FYEKMQ (reference sequence). The V end lost 5 bases, the J end lost 5 bases, and 9 bases lay between the germline ends. The CDR3 sequence is 12 residues long. The CDR3, as DNA: TGTGCCAGCAGCCCAACAGGGACTGAAGCTTTCTTT. Translated: CASSPTGTEAFF.

The CDR3 loop is CASSIQQGYYGYTF. CDR3 nucleotides: TGTGCCAGTAGTATCCAACAGGGATACTATGGCTACACCTTC. The chain combines TRBV19 with TRBJ1-2; D is perhaps TRBD1 (6 bases). Germline CDR1 LNHDA, CDR2 SQIVND (reference sequence). The CDR3 has 14 amino acids. V lost 3 bases to trimming and J lost 3 bases, with 11 bases between them.

V gene TRBV12-3 or TRBV12-4 combines with J gene TRBJ1-1; D not certain. V was shortened by 5 bases and J by 1 base, with 8 bases between the two germline ends. This CDR3 spans 13 amino acids. CDR3 region: CASSPRENTEAFF. The CDR3 coding sequence is TGTGCCAGCAGTCCACGGGAGAACACTGAAGCTTTCTTT.

This chain uses TRBV5-4 with TRBJ2-1; TRBD1 is a possible D gene (6 bases). V lost 0 bases to trimming and J lost 8 bases, with 9 bases between them. Germline V CDR1 and CDR2: SGHNT, YYREEE (reference sequence). The CDR3 is 13 residues long. The CDR3 bases are TGTGCCAGCAGCTTGGACAGGGTCCATGAGCAGTTCTTC. This codes for CASSLDRVHEQFF.

V and J are TRBV10-3 and TRBJ2-7; 12 nucleotides match TRBD2. The CDR3 covers 14 residues. J lost 6 bases, V lost 4 bases, and 4 bases had no gene match. The germline gives CDR1 ENHRY, CDR2 SYGVKD. The CDR3 is CAISATSGSSEQYF. The CDR3 DNA reads as TGTGCCATCAGTGCGACTAGCGGGAGTTCCGAGCAGTACTTC.

The CDR3 here is CASSEQAEKFSIAQYF. Written as DNA, the CDR3 is TGTGCCAGTAGTGAGCAGGCTGAAAAATTTTCCATAGCGCAGTATTTT. This rearrangement joins TRBV19 to TRBJ2-3, with D unresolved. The CDR3 contains 16 residues. The germline CDR1 and CDR2 sequences are LNHDA and SQIVND (reference sequence). With 5 bases removed from V and 10 bases from J, the gap between germline ends came to 25 bases. Full variable domain (outside the CDR3, taken from reference TRBV19 and TRBJ2-3): DGGITQSPKYLFRKEGQNVTLSCEQNLNHDAMYWYRQDPGQGLRLIYYSQIVNDFQKGDIAEGYSVSREKKESFPLTVTSAQKNPTAFYLCASSEQAEKFSIAQYFGPGTRLTVL.

This clone was picked up one time. V and J are TRBV5-6 and TRBJ2-3, with 7 nucleotides matching TRBD1. The germline gives CDR1 SGHDT, CDR2 YYEEEE. This CDR3 region has 15 residues. V shed 3 bases and J 1 base; nucleotides not matched to a gene: 5. The CDR3 loop is CASSYRGTGTDTQYF. For the CDR3, the DNA is TGTGCCAGCAGCTACAGGGGCACGGGCACAGATACGCAGTATTTT.

The J gene is TRBJ1-6, the V gene TRBV30; perhaps TRBD1 as D (5 bases). Germline V lookup: CDR1 GTSNPN, CDR2 SVGIG (reference sequence). Trimming pared 1 base from V and 6 bases from J, leaving 10 bases between. The CDR3 covers 14 residues. CDR3 sequence: CAWSEFRGNSPLHF. The CDR3 DNA reads TGTGCCTGGAGTGAGTTTAGGGGTAATTCACCCCTCCACTTT.

The rearrangement links TRBV4-1 to TRBJ1-2, with TRBD1 identical over 10 bases. After removal of 6 bases from V and 4 bases from J, the junction contained 11 bases not matched to a gene. The CDR3 consists of 16 residues. In germline, CDR1 is MGHRA, CDR2 YSYEKL. The CDR3, as DNA: TGCGCCAGCAGGTTGGGACAGGGGCCGTTTGTCTATGGCTACACCTTC. Residues: CASRLGQGPFVYGYTF.

The gene calls are TRBV28 and TRBJ2-1; D not resolved. V dropped 8 bases and J dropped 6 bases, with 11 bases sitting between them. Germline V lookup: CDR1 MDHEN, CDR2 SYDVKM. This CDR3 comprises 12 residues. Here the CDR3 reads CASLTGLNEQFF. CDR3 DNA sequence: TGTGCCAGCCTCACGGGTCTCAATGAGCAGTTCTTC.

The chain has TRBV7-2 and TRBJ2-7, with 8 positions matching TRBD2. V trimming: 11 bases; J trimming: 1 base; junction bases outside the gene matches: 10. The length of the CDR3 is 14 residues. The germline V gene has CDR1 SGHTA and CDR2 FQGNSA. The CDR3 spells CAEGGSSGSYEQYF. CDR3 bases: TGTGCCGAAGGAGGGTCTAGCGGGTCCTACGAGCAGTACTTC.

This CDR3 reads CASSVQSHTDTQYF. The CDR3 region has the DNA TGTGCCAGCAGTGTCCAATCCCACACAGATACGCAGTATTTT. This sequence joins TRBV6-4 and TRBJ2-3; the D is unclear. The CDR3 contains 14 residues. Per germline, CDR1 MRHNA and CDR2 SNTAGT. The germline V and J ends were trimmed by 4 bases and 2 bases, with 10 bases remaining between them.

The gene calls are TRBV30 and TRBJ1-4; 12 nucleotides line up with TRBD1. The V gene end was trimmed by 0 bases and the J gene end by 4 bases; junction bases not matched to a gene: 3. Germline V lookup: CDR1 GTSNPN, CDR2 SVGIG (reference sequence). This CDR3 region has 16 residues. The CDR3 here is CAWSVGTGGYNEKLFF. CDR3 nucleotide sequence: TGTGCCTGGAGTGTCGGGACAGGGGGCTATAATGAAAAACTGTTTTTT.

V and J are TRBV7-2 and TRBJ2-3; TRBD2 agrees at 11 bases. CDR3 length: 15 amino acids. The J segment lost 6 bases and the V segment lost 5 bases, leaving 7 bases of the junction unmatched. Germline assignment: CDR1 SGHTA and CDR2 FQGNSA. CDR3 DNA: TGTGCCAGCAGCCTGACTAGCGGGGCTAGGGATACGCAGTATTTT. The encoded protein is CASSLTSGARDTQYF.

The chain recombines TRBV19 with TRBJ2-1, with TRBD2 as a possible D gene (6 bases). Germline V gives CDR1 LNHDA, CDR2 SQIVND (reference sequence). This CDR3 comprises 18 residues. The V end lost 3 bases, the J end lost 7 bases, and 25 bases lay between the germline ends. The CDR3, as DNA: TGTGCCAGTAGTATGGGGGGACTCATCCGGGAAGTTGGGAATGAGCAGTTCTTC. It is translated as CASSMGGLIREVGNEQFF.

The chain joins TRBV4-1 to TRBJ1-2, with 8 positions matching TRBD1. Germline V gene sequence: CDR1 MGHRA, CDR2 YSYEKL. The trim removed 2 bases at V and 4 bases at J, leaving 9 bases unmatched. This CDR3 contains 16 residues. CDR3 coding DNA: TGCGCCAGCAGCCAACCCGGGACAGGAGAGTTCTATGGCTACACCTTC. The encoded protein is CASSQPGTGEFYGYTF.

This chain connects TRBV5-4 to TRBJ2-1; D is possibly TRBD1 (6 bases). Germline CDR1 and CDR2: SGHNT and YYREEE (reference sequence). V gave up 0 bases and J gave up 5 bases, with 9 bases separating them. This CDR3 has 14 amino acids. Here the CDR3 reads CASSLGGPHNEQFF. The CDR3 DNA reads TGTGCCAGCAGCTTGGGGGGGCCCCACAATGAGCAGTTCTTC.

This clone was found once. The chain links TRBV11-2 to TRBJ2-5, with D perhaps TRBD1 (5 bases). The CDR3 has 13 residues. Germline CDR1 is SGHAT and CDR2 is FQNNGV. Trimming cost V 2 bases and J 5 bases, with 9 bases left between them. CDR3 sequence (DNA): TGTGCCAGCAGCTTACAGGGTAGGGAGACCCAGTACTTC. Translation gives CASSLQGRETQYF.

V and J are TRBV29-1 and TRBJ1-1; TRBD1 matches 8 bases. This CDR3 contains 14 residues. Germline CDR1 SQVTM, CDR2 ANQGSEA. J gave up 3 bases and V 4 bases, and 7 bases lay outside the gene matches. In nucleotides, the CDR3 is TGCAGCGTTGTTAACAGGGGGTACGACACTGAAGCTTTCTTT. It specifies CSVVNRGYDTEAFF.

The chain carries TRBV19 and TRBJ1-1; 8 bases line up with TRBD1. Germline V CDR1 and CDR2: LNHDA, SQIVND (reference sequence). With 4 bases clipped from V and 5 bases from J, the junction kept 9 bases outside the gene matches. The CDR3 extends over 15 amino acids. CDR3 bases: TGTGCCAGTAGTAGACAGGGGACGGGCGCGACTGAAGCTTTCTTT. Translating gives CASSRQGTGATEAFF. Using reference TRBV19 and TRBJ1-1 for the parts outside the CDR3, the full variable domain is DGGITQSPKYLFRKEGQNVTLSCEQNLNHDAMYWYRQDPGQGLRLIYYSQIVNDFQKGDIAEGYSVSREKKESFPLTVTSAQKNPTAFYLCASSRQGTGATEAFFGQGTRLTVV.

The rearrangement links TRBV15 to TRBJ2-3, with 11 bases that match TRBD2. The CDR3 extends over 15 amino acids. Germline lookup yields CDR1 LNHNV and CDR2 YYDKDF (reference sequence). With 6 bases clipped from V and 2 bases from J, the junction kept 4 bases outside the gene matches. CDR3 coding DNA: TGTGCCACCAGAAGACTAGCGGGGCTCACAGATACGCAGTATTTT. Encoded protein: CATRRLAGLTDTQYF.

The chain employs TRBV11-2 and TRBJ1-4, with D possibly TRBD1 on 5 matching bases. Trimming cost V 5 bases and J 0 bases, with 10 bases left between them. CDR3 length: 15 residues. Per germline, CDR1 SGHAT and CDR2 FQNNGV. CDR3 region: CASSTRQTTNEKLFF. The CDR3 nucleotides are TGTGCCAGCAGCACCCGACAGACAACTAATGAAAAACTGTTTTTT.

The CDR3 DNA sequence: TGTGCCAGCAGAGAGGGGACAGGGAATCAGCCCCAGCATTTT. It translates to CASREGTGNQPQHF. This sequence joins TRBV28 and TRBJ1-5; 9 bases align to TRBD1. The CDR3 is 14 residues long. J gave up 4 bases and V 6 bases, and 4 bases lay outside the gene matches. Germline V gives CDR1 MDHEN, CDR2 SYDVKM.

The chain carries TRBV7-2 and TRBJ2-5; TRBD2 agrees at 9 bases. The CDR3 loop spans 15 amino acids. With V trimmed by 1 base and J by 5 bases, 5 bases remained unmatched. Germline V gene lookup returns CDR1 SGHTA and CDR2 FQGNSA. This CDR3 is CASSLGFSGGETQYF. The CDR3 nucleotides read TGTGCCAGCAGCTTAGGTTTTAGCGGGGGTGAGACCCAGTACTTC.

CDR3 sequence: CASSSGNSNQPQHF. In DNA, the CDR3 is TGTGCCAGCTCTTCGGGTAATAGCAATCAGCCCCAGCATTTT. V usage is TRBV18 and J usage is TRBJ1-5, with D unclear. The germline V gene encodes CDR1 KGHSH and CDR2 LQKENI. V lost 6 bases and J lost 0, with 9 bases in between. The CDR3 has 14 residues.

The chain couples TRBV6-2 or TRBV6-3 to TRBJ2-7; no clear D. Between the trimmed V and J ends, which lost 1 base and 2 bases, there was a span of 15 bases. From germline, CDR1 is MNHEY and CDR2 SVGEGT. This CDR3 has 16 amino acids. DNA of the CDR3: TGTGCCAGCAGTTACTTCTTACAGACACCTCCCTACGAGCAGTACTTC. It codes for CASSYFLQTPPYEQYF.

Concerning this clone: Compared with germline, one end of the junction differs, possibly owing to a read error. The chain is built from TRBV20-1 and TRBJ1-1; D might be TRBD1 (5 bases). This CDR3 spans 11 amino acids. Germline loops: CDR1 DFQATT, CDR2 SNEGSKA (reference sequence). The CDR3 DNA is TGCAGTGCTAATGCGGGGACTGAATCTTTCTTT. This sequence encodes CSANAGTESFF.

This clone was detected only once. The chain recombines TRBV28 with TRBJ2-1, with 11 positions matching TRBD2. Germline trimming cut 5 bases from V and 0 bases from J; bases unmatched to any gene: 12. The length of the CDR3 is 19 residues. Looked up from germline, CDR1 is MDHEN and CDR2 is SYDVKM. The CDR3 DNA is TGTGCCAGCAGTATTTCCGGACTAGCGGGCCCCAGCTCCTACAATGAGCAGTTCTTC. It encodes CASSISGLAGPSSYNEQFF.

V gene TRBV27 combines with J gene TRBJ2-7, with 7 positions matching TRBD2. CDR3 size: 15 residues. Germline CDR1 and CDR2: MNHEY and SMNVEV (reference sequence). Unmatched junction bases numbered 7, after V lost 3 bases and J lost 2 bases. The CDR3 sequence is CASSFSVGGAYEQYF. The CDR3 DNA reads as TGTGCCAGCAGTTTTTCGGTTGGGGGGGCCTACGAGCAGTACTTC.

The chain joins TRBV6-5 to TRBJ2-1; 9 nucleotides match TRBD2. Germline-derived CDR1 and CDR2 are MNHEY and SVGAGI. The V and J ends lost 0 bases and 6 bases, in that order; junction bases with no gene match: 6. CDR3 length: 16 amino acids. DNA for the CDR3: TGTGCCAGCAGTTACTCACGCGGGGGGGCCACCAATGAGCAGTTCTTC. Encoded protein: CASSYSRGGATNEQFF.